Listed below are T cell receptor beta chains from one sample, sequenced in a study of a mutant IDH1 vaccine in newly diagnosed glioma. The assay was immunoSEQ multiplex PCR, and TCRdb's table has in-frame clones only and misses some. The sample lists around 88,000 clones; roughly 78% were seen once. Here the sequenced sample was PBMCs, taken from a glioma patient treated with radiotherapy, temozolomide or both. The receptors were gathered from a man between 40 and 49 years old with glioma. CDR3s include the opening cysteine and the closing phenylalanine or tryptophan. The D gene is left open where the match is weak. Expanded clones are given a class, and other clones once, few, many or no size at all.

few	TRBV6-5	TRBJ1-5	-	CASRARQVSNQPQHF	TGTGCCAGCAGGGCCCGACAGGTGAGCAATCAGCCCCAGCATTTT
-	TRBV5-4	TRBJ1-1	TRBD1	CASSLGTGGLNTEAFF	TGTGCCAGCAGCTTAGGGACAGGGGGCTTGAACACTGAAGCTTTCTTT
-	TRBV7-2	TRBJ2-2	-	CASSLARGRATGELFF	TGTGCCAGCAGCTTAGCCCGGGGGCGGGCCACCGGGGAGCTGTTTTTT
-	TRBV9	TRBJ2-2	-	CASSVEPRTGELFF	TGTGCCAGCAGCGTAGAGCCTCGCACCGGGGAGCTGTTTTTT
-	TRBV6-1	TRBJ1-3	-	CASRQSSGNTIYF	TGTGCCAGCAGGCAGAGCTCTGGAAACACCATATATTTT
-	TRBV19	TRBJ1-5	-	CASSIFGTAENQPQHF	TGTGCCAGTAGTATATTTGGGACGGCCGAAAATCAGCCCCAGCATTTT
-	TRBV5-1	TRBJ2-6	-	CASSLEFASGANVLTF	TGCGCCAGCAGCTTGGAGTTTGCCTCTGGGGCCAACGTCCTGACTTTC
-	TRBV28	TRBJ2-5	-	CASSPQGMLETQYF	TGTGCCAGCAGTCCCCAGGGGATGTTAGAGACCCAGTACTTC
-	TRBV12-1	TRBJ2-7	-	CASSYLGPPYEQYF	TGTGCCAGCAGCTACTTGGGGCCCCCGTACGAGCAGTACTTC
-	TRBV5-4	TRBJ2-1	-	CASSLALGEVEFF	TGTGCCAGCAGCTTGGCCTTGGGGGAGGTGGAGTTCTTC
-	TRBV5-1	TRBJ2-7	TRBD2	CASSLAPSGGAYEQYF	TGCGCCAGCAGCTTGGCCCCTAGCGGGGGGGCCTACGAGCAGTACTTC
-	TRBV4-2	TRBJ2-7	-	CASSQDEESAYEQYF	TGTGCCAGCAGCCAAGATGAGGAGTCGGCTTACGAGCAGTACTTC
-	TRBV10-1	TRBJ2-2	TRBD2	CASSQTSGGTTGELFF	TGCGCCAGCAGTCAGACTAGCGGGGGAACCACCGGGGAGCTGTTTTTT
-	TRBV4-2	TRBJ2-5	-	CASSQESRGKETQYF	TGTGCCAGCAGCCAAGAATCCAGGGGTAAGGAGACCCAGTACTTC
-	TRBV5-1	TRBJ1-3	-	CASSLLTGSSGNTIYF	TGCGCCAGCAGCTTACTGACAGGCTCCTCTGGAAACACCATATATTTT
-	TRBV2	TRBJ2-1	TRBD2	CASRARGLAGATGVEQFF	TGTGCCAGCAGGGCTCGAGGACTAGCGGGAGCTACCGGGGTTGAGCAGTTCTTC
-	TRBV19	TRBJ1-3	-	CASSFQTSGNTIYF	TGTGCCAGTAGTTTCCAGACCTCTGGAAACACCATATATTTT
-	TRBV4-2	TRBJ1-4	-	CASSPRAQKGSEKLFF	TGTGCCAGCAGCCCCCGGGCGCAAAAAGGTAGTGAAAAACTGTTTTTT
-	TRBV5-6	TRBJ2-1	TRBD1	CASSSRQGEYNEQFF	TGTGCCAGCAGCTCTCGACAGGGAGAATACAATGAGCAGTTCTTC
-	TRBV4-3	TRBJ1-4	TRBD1	CASSLNRGSGEKLFF	TGCGCCAGCAGTTTGAACAGGGGATCGGGTGAAAAACTGTTTTTT
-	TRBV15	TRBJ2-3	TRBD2	CATSLEASGSTDTQYF	TGTGCCACCAGCCTAGAGGCTAGCGGGAGCACAGATACGCAGTATTTT
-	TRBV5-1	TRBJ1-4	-	CASSLKGVSEKLFF	TGCGCCAGCAGCTTGAAGGGGGTCAGTGAAAAACTGTTTTTT
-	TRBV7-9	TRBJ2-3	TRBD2	CASSQRGSTDTQYF	TGTGCCAGCAGCCAGCGGGGGAGCACAGATACGCAGTATTTT
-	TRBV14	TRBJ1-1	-	CASSPLVGGLTEAFF	TGTGCCAGCAGCCCCCTAGTCGGGGGACTCACTGAAGCTTTCTTT
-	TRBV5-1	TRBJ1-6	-	CASSSRTAGHSPLHF	TGCGCCAGCAGCTCTCGGACGGCAGGACACTCACCCCTCCACTTT
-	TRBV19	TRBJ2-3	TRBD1	CASSIDRGYRGADTQYF	TGTGCCAGTAGTATAGATCGAGGTTACAGGGGTGCAGATACGCAGTATTTT
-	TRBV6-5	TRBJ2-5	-	CASSYSPSGETQYF	TGTGCCAGCAGTTATAGCCCTTCGGGAGAGACCCAGTACTTC